Shown below are 28 T cell receptor beta chains from a single sample sequenced in a study of control samples from healthy donors and cancer patients. This table comes from immunoSEQ multiplex PCR, and its TCRdb copy is limited to in-frame clones, with some not included. The sample gives fewer than 95,000 clones, approximately 80% of which show up once; 19% is in the top ten. Sequenced sample: blood. The receptor source for this set is a man aged 25-45 years in good health.

The CDR3 region is CASSIQGVDGTQYF. In DNA, the CDR3 is TGTGCCAGTAGTATCCAGGGGGTAGACGGGACCCAGTACTTC. This sequence joins TRBV19 and TRBJ2-5; the match to TRBD1 covers 7 bases. CDR1 LNHDA and CDR2 SQIVND come from the germline V gene (reference sequence). CDR3 length: 14 residues. Trimming cost V 3 bases and J 7 bases; bases outside gene matches: 8.

The chain employs TRBV6-6 and TRBJ1-2; 7 positions agree with TRBD1. The CDR3 sequence is 16 residues long. V trimming: 6 bases; J trimming: 4 bases; junction bases outside the gene matches: 14. Germline V gene sequence: CDR1 MNHNY, CDR2 SVGAGI (reference sequence). The CDR3 DNA is TGTGCCAGCAGACGATTACAGGGGAATGAAATCTATGGCTACACCTTC. Translating gives CASRRLQGNEIYGYTF.

V usage is TRBV7-7 and J usage is TRBJ2-1; TRBD2 is a possible D gene (7 bases). CDR1 SSHAT and CDR2 FNYEAQ come from the germline V gene (reference sequence). There are 17 residues in the CDR3. V lost 2 bases to trimming and J lost 0 bases, with 14 bases between them. CDR3: CASSLSLGGDSYNEQFF. The CDR3 DNA sequence: TGTGCCAGCAGCTTAAGCTTAGGGGGGGACTCCTACAATGAGCAGTTCTTC.

The chain joins TRBV11-1 to TRBJ1-2; TRBD1 might be the D (5 bases). CDR3 length: 13 amino acids. Trimming shortened V by 5 bases and J by 2 bases, and 9 bases separated the two germline ends. Germline lookup yields CDR1 SGHAT and CDR2 FQDESV (reference sequence). The CDR3: CASSPDNNYGYTF. CDR3 nucleotide sequence: TGTGCCAGCAGCCCGGACAACAACTATGGCTACACCTTC.

V and J are TRBV6-1 and TRBJ1-4; TRBD1 might be the D (6 bases). The CDR3 has 16 amino acids. The germline V and J ends were trimmed by 4 bases and 8 bases, with 20 bases remaining between them. Germline lookup yields CDR1 MNHNS and CDR2 SASEGT. The CDR3 sequence is CASSAFDGTRGEKLFF. CDR3 bases: TGTGCCAGCAGTGCATTCGATGGGACCAGGGGAGAAAAACTGTTTTTT.

The gene calls are TRBV14 and TRBJ2-3; D may be TRBD1 or TRBD2 (5 bases each). CDR3 size: 17 residues. V lost 2 bases and J lost 1, with 16 bases in between. Per germline, CDR1 SGHDN and CDR2 FVKESK. CDR3 nucleotides: TGTGCCAGCAGCCAAACCCACGGGGCAGGAGGCACAGATACGCAGTATTTT. Protein: CASSQTHGAGGTDTQYF.

In regard to this clone: A read error may produce the germline difference seen at one junction end. The chain uses TRBV7-8 and TRBJ1-1, with 7 bases that match TRBD1. CDR3 length equals 15 residues. The germline V gene encodes CDR1 SGHVS and CDR2 FQNEAQ. As DNA, the CDR3 is TGTGCCAGCAGCTTAAGGGACAGCGTGAGCACTGAAGCTCTCTTT. It is translated as CASSLRDSVSTEALF.

J is TRBJ2-3 and V is TRBV7-2; perhaps TRBD1 as D (6 bases). From germline, CDR1 is SGHTA and CDR2 FQGNSA. The CDR3 covers 14 residues. The V gene lost 5 bases and the J gene lost 6 bases, with 15 bases spanning the gap. The CDR3 DNA sequence: TGTGCCAGCAGCGCGTTGGCAGGGGCCGATACGCAGTATTTT. Protein: CASSALAGADTQYF. Full variable domain (rest looked up from reference TRBV7-2 and TRBJ2-3): GAGVSQSPSNKVTEKGKDVELRCDPISGHTALYWYRQSLGQGLEFLIYFQGNSAPDKSGLPSDRFSAERTGGSVSTLTIQRTQQEDSAVYLCASSALAGADTQYFGPGTRLTVL.

There are a few counts of this clone. The rearrangement uses TRBV3-1 (or the pseudogene TRBV3-2) and TRBJ1-6; D call uncertain. Trimming shortened V by 4 bases and J by 2 bases, and 6 bases separated the two germline ends. The CDR3 has 14 amino acids. The germline V gene encodes CDR1 LGHDT and CDR2 YNNKEL (reference sequence). This CDR3 reads CASSLEAYNSPLHF. As DNA, the CDR3 is TGTGCCAGCAGCCTAGAGGCCTATAATTCACCCCTCCACTTT.

This chain connects TRBV5-1 to TRBJ1-3, with no clear D. V lost 4 bases, J lost 2 bases, and 16 bases lay in between. In germline, CDR1 is SGHRS, CDR2 YFSETQ. The CDR3 is made up of 16 amino acids. CDR3 DNA sequence: TGCGCCAGCAGCGCGGAGGGCGGAAATGCTGGAAACACCATATATTTT. Encoded protein: CASSAEGGNAGNTIYF.

The chain is built from TRBV6-5 and TRBJ1-4; D is undetermined. V was shortened by 6 bases and J by 4 bases, with 15 bases between the two germline ends. This CDR3 comprises 15 residues. Germline CDR1 MNHEY, CDR2 SVGAGI. CDR3 bases: TGTGCCAGCAGCCTAGGACGGAAATATAATGAAAAACTGTTTTTT. Protein sequence: CASSLGRKYNEKLFF.

V usage is TRBV2 and J usage is TRBJ2-1; 13 nucleotides align to TRBD2. The CDR3 spans 14 residues. J was trimmed by 9 bases and V by 8 bases; bases with no gene match: 7. Germline V gene lookup returns CDR1 SNHLY and CDR2 FYNNEI. CDR3 bases: TGTGCCAGCCGGGCGACTAGCGGGGGGTCTGAGCAGTTCTTC. It specifies CASRATSGGSEQFF.

The chain employs TRBV24-1 and TRBJ2-2; 10 nucleotides align to TRBD1. From germline, CDR1 is KGHDR and CDR2 SFDVKD. This CDR3 region has 16 residues. V shed 2 bases and J 4 bases; nucleotides not matched to a gene: 3. CDR3 DNA sequence: TGTGCCACCAGTGATTCCGGACAGGGGGTCACCGGGGAGCTGTTTTTT. Translation gives CATSDSGQGVTGELFF.

The chain carries TRBV18 and TRBJ2-7; no firm D call. The V end was cut by 2 bases, the J end by 2 bases, with 10 bases between. The CDR3 loop spans 14 amino acids. CDR1 and CDR2 from the germline V gene are KGHSH and LQKENI. In DNA, the CDR3 is TGTGCCAGCTCACCAAGCTTTGAGACCTACGAGCAGTACTTC. Translation gives CASSPSFETYEQYF.

This rearrangement joins TRBV6-6 to TRBJ2-1; 9 bases match TRBD1. Unmatched junction bases numbered 4, after V lost 7 bases and J lost 9 bases. This CDR3 is 12 amino acids long. Germline V gives CDR1 MNHNY, CDR2 SVGAGI (reference sequence). Here the CDR3 reads CASTWGQGEQFF. The CDR3 coding sequence is TGTGCCAGCACCTGGGGACAGGGTGAGCAGTTCTTC.

This clone has just a few counts. V usage is TRBV5-1 and J usage is TRBJ1-4, with no clear D. This CDR3 is built from 15 residues. V shed 4 bases and J shed 4 bases, with 14 bases lying between them. Germline V CDR1 and CDR2: SGHRS, YFSETQ. CDR3 amino acids: CASSPGDWRNEKLFF. CDR3 coding DNA: TGCGCCAGCAGCCCGGGTGATTGGCGTAATGAAAAACTGTTTTTT.

The sample holds one count of this clone. The chain has TRBV7-3 and TRBJ1-6; 9 bases map to TRBD1. Germline trimming cut 5 bases from V and 9 bases from J; bases unmatched to any gene: 8. This CDR3 region has 15 residues. CDR1 is SGHTA, CDR2 FQGTGA, per germline. This chain's CDR3 is CASSPSGTGSSPLHF. CDR3 DNA: TGTGCCAGCAGCCCTTCGGGGACAGGGAGTTCACCCCTCCACTTT.

The chain's CDR3 is CASSEDGPTEAFF. The CDR3 DNA reads TGTGCCAGCAGCGAGGACGGTCCCACTGAAGCTTTCTTT. The chain links TRBV3-1 (or the pseudogene TRBV3-2) to TRBJ1-1, with D hard to call. Germline V lookup: CDR1 LGHDT, CDR2 YNNKEL (reference sequence). Deletions cut 5 bases from V and 4 bases from J, with 11 bases between. This CDR3 spans 13 amino acids.

The CDR3 region is CASGLDTDRLTGELFF. DNA of the CDR3: TGTGCTAGTGGTTTGGACACGGACAGGCTCACCGGGGAGCTGTTTTTT. The rearrangement joins TRBV12-5 to TRBJ2-2; 7 bases map to TRBD1. The CDR3 runs to 16 residues. Germline V gene data show CDR1 as LGHNT and CDR2 as FRNRAP. Trimming at V came to 1 base and at J to 4 bases, leaving 6 bases not matched to a gene.

The chain uses TRBV7-3 and TRBJ2-3; 8 bases fit TRBD2. CDR1 and CDR2 (germline): SGHTA, FQGTGA. The ends lost 2 bases at V and 4 bases at J; junction bases unmatched: 8. The CDR3 has 16 amino acids. The CDR3 DNA is TGTGCCAGCAGCTTAGAGTCCAGCGGGAGTGCAGATACGCAGTATTTT. The encoded protein is CASSLESSGSADTQYF.

The V gene is TRBV30, the J gene TRBJ1-2, with 8 nucleotides matching TRBD1. This CDR3 contains 13 residues. Germline values: CDR1 GTSNPN, CDR2 SVGIG (reference sequence). J lost 6 bases, V lost 2 bases, and 5 bases had no gene match. The CDR3 DNA reads as TGTGCCTGGAGTTCAGGGGGCAAGGATGGCTACACCTTC. It translates to CAWSSGGKDGYTF.

J is TRBJ2-2 and V is TRBV2, with D unclear. With 6 bases removed from V and 7 bases from J, the gap between germline ends came to 18 bases. The CDR3 runs to 15 residues. Germline loops: CDR1 SNHLY, CDR2 FYNNEI. CDR3 sequence: CASRAYRSDGGELFF. CDR3 nucleotide sequence: TGTGCCAGCAGAGCCTATCGGAGTGATGGCGGGGAGCTGTTTTTT.

At least ten counts were recorded for this clone. The rearrangement joins TRBV7-9 to TRBJ1-2; no clear D gene. The length of the CDR3 is 12 residues. Trimming stripped 2 bases from V and 8 bases from J, with 9 bases between. The germline CDR1 and CDR2 sequences are SEHNR and FQNEAQ (reference sequence). The CDR3 reads CASSLFAWGYTF. The CDR3 DNA reads as TGTGCCAGCAGCTTATTCGCATGGGGCTACACCTTC.

The sample holds one count of this clone. V gene TRBV9 combines with J gene TRBJ2-6, with unresolved D. Germline CDR1 and CDR2: SGDLS and YYNGEE. V was cut by 4 bases and J by 4 bases, with 12 bases left in between. This CDR3 has 15 residues. CDR3 in amino acids: CASSLVLSGANVLTF. For the CDR3, the DNA is TGTGCCAGCAGCCTCGTCCTTTCCGGGGCCAACGTCCTGACTTTC.

The chain couples TRBV7-8 to TRBJ1-3; no definite D call. Germline V lookup: CDR1 SGHVS, CDR2 FQNEAQ. The CDR3 runs 11 residues. Trimming removed 3 bases from V and 6 bases from J, with 3 bases in between. The DNA of the CDR3 is TGTGCCAGCAGCTTCACAAACACCATATATTTT. The encoded protein is CASSFTNTIYF.

The J gene is TRBJ1-4, the V gene TRBV4-1, with D uncertain. V was shortened by 2 bases and J by 5 bases, with 15 bases between the two germline ends. The V gene's germline CDR1 is MGHRA and CDR2 YSYEKL. This CDR3 comprises 16 residues. CDR3 in DNA: TGCGCCAGCAGCCAAAAAGGGTCAGGTCTGAATGAAAAACTGTTTTTT. It encodes CASSQKGSGLNEKLFF.

This chain links TRBV28 with TRBJ1-6; D remains ambiguous. This CDR3 has 15 residues. CDR1 and CDR2 from the germline V gene are MDHEN and SYDVKM. Trimming cost V 6 bases and J 2 bases, with 11 bases left between them. The CDR3 protein is CASRESGTYNSPLHF. The CDR3, as DNA: TGTGCCAGCAGGGAATCTGGTACCTATAATTCACCCCTCCACTTT. The entire variable domain, with the rest obtained from reference TRBV28 and TRBJ1-6, is as follows: DVKVTQSSRYLVKRTGEKVFLECVQDMDHENMFWYRQDPGLGLRLIYFSYDVKMKEKGDIPEGYSVSREKKERFSLILESASTNQTSMYLCASRESGTYNSPLHFGNGTRLTVT.

This clone showed up just once. V gene TRBV5-1 combines with J gene TRBJ2-1; 9 bases are a match to TRBD1. Losses at the gene ends were 2 bases for V and 7 bases for J; bases not matched to a gene: 7. Germline V lookup: CDR1 SGHRS, CDR2 YFSETQ. This CDR3 contains 15 residues. In DNA, the CDR3 is TGCGCCAGCAGCTTCGACAGGGGGAGCGGAAATGAGCAGTTCTTC. This codes for CASSFDRGSGNEQFF.